This is a list of T cell receptor beta chains from one sample in a study of T-cell memory formation after mild COVID-19. TCRdb re-derived calls from the 5' RACE reads in MiXCR, one entry per CDR3 protein. Seen here are about 620,000 distinct CDR3 sequences, under 20% observed once, and the top ten hold around 12%. Sequences were obtained from PBMCs or a T cell subset sorted from them (not recorded which). The receptors here all came from an adult woman who had mild COVID-19 (a few samples of this study predate the infection). Cell type and time point are not known. CDR3s include the opening cysteine and the closing phenylalanine or tryptophan. The D gene is left open where the match is weak. Some rows mark clone size as missing; the rest say once, few, many or name a class of expanded clone.

D	size	V	J	DNA	CDR3
TRBD2	.	TRBV6-6	TRBJ2-7	TGTGCCAGCAGGACGGGGAGCGGGAGGCCATACGAGCAGTACTTC	CASRTGSGRPYEQYF
.	.	TRBV6-5	TRBJ2-1	TGTGCCAGCAGTCAACTAGGGACAGGGATTAGGCGGGGGGTCGACAATGAGCAGTTCTTC	CASSQLGTGIRRGVDNEQFF
.	few	TRBV3-1	TRBJ2-7	TGTGCCAGCAGCCAAGATTTTATTGGCGAGCAGTACTTC	CASSQDFIGEQYF
.	few	TRBV7-9	TRBJ2-3	TGTGCCAGCAGCTTATGGGAGGACGCAGATACGCAGTATTTT	CASSLWEDADTQYF
.	few	TRBV11-2	TRBJ2-2	TGTGCCAGCAGCTTACCTAGGGGAAACACCGGGGAGCTGTTTTTT	CASSLPRGNTGELFF
TRBD2	few	TRBV6-2/TRBV6-3	TRBJ2-3	TGTGCCAGCAGTTACTCGGGACTAGCGGGAAATCTTGATACGCAGTATTTT	CASSYSGLAGNLDTQYF
TRBD2	.	TRBV29-1	TRBJ2-1	TGCAGCGTTTCTACTAGCGGGTTTTACAATGAGCAGTTCTTC	CSVSTSGFYNEQFF
.	.	TRBV11-2	TRBJ2-5	TGTGCCAGCAGCTTAGAGGCGAGGGGTAAAGAGACCCAGTACTTC	CASSLEARGKETQYF
.	.	TRBV5-6	TRBJ2-7	TGTGCCAGCAGCGCCGGGACATACGGCTCCTACGAGCAGTACTTC	CASSAGTYGSYEQYF
.	.	TRBV12-3/TRBV12-4	TRBJ2-1	TGTGCCAGCGGCCCCGTGGGGACGGCAAACAGTGAGCAGTTCTTC	CASGPVGTANSEQFF
TRBD2	many	TRBV10-3	TRBJ2-1	TGTGCCATCGGGGATAAAGCGGGAGGTCACAATGAGCAGTTCTTC	CAIGDKAGGHNEQFF
TRBD1	many	TRBV7-2	TRBJ2-2	TGTGCCAGCAGCTCGGGACAGCGAACCGGGGAGCTGTTTTTT	CASSSGQRTGELFF
.	few	TRBV12-1	TRBJ2-7	TGTGCCAGCAGCTCAAACTCCGGGGTGAGCGGGGCTTACGAGCAGTACTTC	CASSSNSGVSGAYEQYF
.	.	TRBV27	TRBJ2-3	TGTGCCAGCAGTGAGCTAGCACAGAATACGCAGTATTTT	CASSELAQNTQYF
TRBD1	few	TRBV3-1	TRBJ1-1	TGTGCCAGCAGCCTACAGGGGGTTGGTGAAGCTTTCTTT	CASSLQGVGEAFF
.	.	TRBV4-2	TRBJ2-1	TGTGCCAGCAGCCGACCTTCCTCCGATGAGCAGTTCTTC	CASSRPSSDEQFF
.	.	TRBV29-1	TRBJ2-5	TGCAGCGTGAGGACTTCCCAAGAGACCCAGTACTTC	CSVRTSQETQYF
TRBD2	.	TRBV24-1	TRBJ2-2	TGTGCCACCAGTGATTTGGGACTAGCGGGAGCTAACGGGGAGCTGTTTTTT	CATSDLGLAGANGELFF
TRBD2	few	TRBV6-5	TRBJ2-1	TGTGCCAGCAGCGGAACTAGCGGGAGTCTGTCCTACAATGAGCAGTTCTTC	CASSGTSGSLSYNEQFF
.	few	TRBV6-5	TRBJ2-7	TGTGCCAGCAGTTACTCGATCCCGAACTGGGGTAACTACGAGCAGTACTTC	CASSYSIPNWGNYEQYF
TRBD1	.	TRBV12-3/TRBV12-4	TRBJ1-1	TGTGCCAGCAGTTCGGGGTGGGACAGGGACATTGAAGCTTTCTTT	CASSSGWDRDIEAFF
.	.	TRBV4-1	TRBJ1-6	TGCGCCAGCAGCTTCCGGGACGCCCAGGGTTCACCCCTCCACTTT	CASSFRDAQGSPLHF
.	.	TRBV7-9	TRBJ1-1	TGTGCCAGCAGCTTAGATCTGGTGGGGACTGAAGCTTTCTTT	CASSLDLVGTEAFF
.	.	TRBV7-8	TRBJ1-1	TGTGCCAGCAGCAGAACCGGGACAACTATGAACACTGAAGCTTTCTTT	CASSRTGTTMNTEAFF
.	few	TRBV20-1	TRBJ2-7	TGCAGTGCTAGGGGCTCGGCGGGATCTTACGAGCAGTACTTC	CSARGSAGSYEQYF
.	.	TRBV5-8	TRBJ2-5	TGTGCCAGCAGCTTGGAATACAACTCCCCTCCGGAGACCCAGTACTTC	CASSLEYNSPPETQYF
.	few	TRBV15	TRBJ1-5	TGTGCCACCAGCAGAGCCTCGGGGGGAACCCTTGGGAGCAATCAGCCCCAGCATTTT	CATSRASGGTLGSNQPQHF
.	.	TRBV6-1	TRBJ1-2	TGTGCCAGCAGTGAAGCGGGGCAGGCCCTATGGAGCTACACCTTC	CASSEAGQALWSYTF
TRBD2	.	TRBV7-2	TRBJ2-3	TGTGCCAGCAGTAGCGGGGAAACTAGCACAGATACGCAGTATTTT	CASSSGETSTDTQYF
.	many	TRBV29-1	TRBJ1-4	TGCAGCGGGGCAACAACTAATGAAAAACTGTTTTTT	CSGATTNEKLFF
.	.	TRBV15	TRBJ1-1	TGTGCCACCAGCAGAGATTGGACAGAAGCTTTCTTT	CATSRDWTEAFF
TRBD2	.	TRBV12-5	TRBJ2-1	TGTGCTAGTGGTTCCTCACTAGCGCTATCCTACAATGAGCAGTTCTTC	CASGSSLALSYNEQFF
.	few	TRBV18	TRBJ1-3	TGTGCCAGCTCACCAGGGGCACAGGGTCCAAGCTCTGGAAACACCATATATTTT	CASSPGAQGPSSGNTIYF
.	.	TRBV5-1	TRBJ2-1	TGCGCCAGCAGCTTGGCCGTCGTGCTTAACTCCTACAATGAGCAGTTCTTC	CASSLAVVLNSYNEQFF
TRBD1	.	TRBV7-9	TRBJ1-1	TGTGCCAGCAGCCCTCAGGGGGGACGATTCTTT	CASSPQGGRFF
.	few	TRBV6-5	TRBJ1-4	TGTGCCAGCAGTCCCAGGAATCCCCGATGGGGACTTAATGAAAAACTGTTTTTT	CASSPRNPRWGLNEKLFF
.	few	TRBV4-3	TRBJ2-1	TGCGCCAGCAGCCAAGATGAGGGGGAACCCTACAATGAGCAGTTCTTC	CASSQDEGEPYNEQFF
.	many	TRBV20-1	TRBJ1-1	TGCAGTGCTAGGAGTCAGGGAGGCGTGAACACTGAAGCTTTCTTT	CSARSQGGVNTEAFF
TRBD1	few	TRBV7-3	TRBJ2-5	TGTGCCAGCAGCTTAATGGGACAGCCGCAAGAGACCCAGTACTTC	CASSLMGQPQETQYF
.	.	TRBV7-2	TRBJ2-1	TGTGCCAGCAGTCCAGGGACTCTTACCTACAATGAGCAGTTCTTC	CASSPGTLTYNEQFF
TRBD2	.	TRBV20-1	TRBJ2-1	TGCAGTGCTAGGCCAACAGCGGGAGGTTACAATGAGCAGTTCTTC	CSARPTAGGYNEQFF
.	.	TRBV5-4	TRBJ2-2	TGTGCCAGCAGCTTACCGGGGTACACCGGGGAGCTGTTTTTT	CASSLPGYTGELFF
TRBD1	.	TRBV27	TRBJ1-1	TGTGCCAGCAGTGCCGGGACAGGGGGCGAAACTGAAGCTTTCTTT	CASSAGTGGETEAFF
TRBD1	few	TRBV5-4	TRBJ1-1	TGTGCCAGCAGCTTCTCGACAGGGGGGAACACTGAAGCTTTCTTT	CASSFSTGGNTEAFF
.	.	TRBV12-3/TRBV12-4	TRBJ1-6	TGTGCCAGCAGTTTAAGGGGCGGGAATTCACCCCTCCACTTT	CASSLRGGNSPLHF
.	few	TRBV3-1	TRBJ2-5	TGTGCCAGCGGATTCCCCAAAGAGACCCAGTACTTC	CASGFPKETQYF
.	.	TRBV18	TRBJ1-3	TGTGCCAGCTCACTCAATTCCAGACAGAGCTCTGGAAACACCATATATTTT	CASSLNSRQSSGNTIYF
.	.	TRBV4-2	TRBJ1-1	TGTGCCAGCAGCCCTCGACATATTCAGAACACTGAAGCTTTCTTT	CASSPRHIQNTEAFF
TRBD1	.	TRBV2	TRBJ2-7	TGTGCCAGCAGTGAGGACAGGGGGACATACGAGCAGTACTTC	CASSEDRGTYEQYF
.	few	TRBV13	TRBJ2-7	TGTGCCAGCAGCTTGCACGGGGTTGCCTACGAGCAGTACTTC	CASSLHGVAYEQYF
.	.	TRBV28	TRBJ2-7	TGTGCCAGCAGTTTATTGGTAGAGCAGTACTTC	CASSLLVEQYF
.	.	TRBV6-2/TRBV6-3	TRBJ2-7	TGTGCCAGCAGTTTCACGGGACTCAAGTACTTC	CASSFTGLKYF
TRBD2	.	TRBV24-1	TRBJ2-1	TGTGCCACCAGTGACGAGTCGGCGGGAGGAAGGAATGAGCAGTTCTTC	CATSDESAGGRNEQFF
TRBD1	once	TRBV3-1	TRBJ1-1	TGTGCCAGCTCGGGACAGTGGGCTTTCTTT	CASSGQWAFF